One sample yielded the 24 T cell receptor beta chains listed below, sequenced in a study of blood T cell repertoires in COVID-19. The data were produced by immunoSEQ multiplex PCR, yet TCRdb's version contains in-frame clones alone and is incomplete. There are 200,000 to 250,000 clones in the sample; 75% to 85% occur only once, and 4.5% to 5.5% lies in the top ten. The specimen was peripheral blood. The receptors stem from a woman in her 70s with COVID-19, enrolled during active disease.

For the CDR3, the DNA is TGTGCCAGCAGCGGCCGGGTCCTAGAGACCCAGTACTTC. It specifies CASSGRVLETQYF. The J gene is TRBJ2-5, the V gene TRBV7-2; D is unclear. Germline CDR1 SGHTA, CDR2 FQGNSA. V was pared by 5 bases and J by 4 bases, with 11 bases between. The CDR3 loop spans 13 amino acids.

The chain combines TRBV2 with TRBJ1-6; 9 bases are shared with TRBD1. V lost 6 bases to trimming and J lost 6 bases; unmatched junction nucleotides: 0. The CDR3 has 13 amino acids. Germline V CDR1 and CDR2: SNHLY, FYNNEI. CDR3 region: CASRTGGNSPLHF. DNA of the CDR3: TGTGCCAGCAGGACAGGGGGTAATTCACCCCTCCACTTT.

V usage is TRBV29-1 and J usage is TRBJ1-2; 7 positions match TRBD1. This CDR3 is 17 amino acids long. Looked up from germline, CDR1 is SQVTM and CDR2 is ANQGSEA. J lost 1 base, V lost 0 bases, and 11 bases had no gene match. CDR3 loop: CSVEDRGRGSFNYGYTF. The CDR3 DNA sequence: TGCAGCGTTGAAGATCGGGGCAGGGGGAGTTTTAACTATGGCTACACCTTC.

V usage is TRBV28 and J usage is TRBJ2-5, with D possibly matching TRBD2 (5 bases). The germline V gene has CDR1 MDHEN and CDR2 SYDVKM. The CDR3 totals 15 residues. Trimming pared 5 bases from V and 5 bases from J, leaving 18 bases between. In DNA form, the CDR3 reads TGTGCCAGCAGTCCGCCGGGCGGAAAGCGGGAGACCCAGTACTTC. Amino acid sequence: CASSPPGGKRETQYF.

The chain uses TRBV7-3 and TRBJ2-3, with D maybe TRBD2 (6 bases). CDR3 length: 12 amino acids. Trimming cost V 5 bases and J 10 bases, with 13 bases left between them. Germline values: CDR1 SGHTA, CDR2 FQGTGA. The CDR3, as DNA: TGTGCCAGCAGCCGAATGGGACTCGCGCAGTATTTT. Translated: CASSRMGLAQYF.

This clone was detected only a few times. The V gene is TRBV27, the J gene TRBJ1-6; 10 bases line up with TRBD1. From germline, CDR1 is MNHEY and CDR2 SMNVEV (reference sequence). With 8 bases clipped from V and 8 bases from J, the junction kept 3 bases outside the gene matches. This CDR3 comprises 13 residues. CDR3 residues: CASRDRGYSPLHF. CDR3 bases: TGTGCCAGCCGGGACAGGGGCTATTCACCCCTCCACTTT.

This clone is a singleton in its sample. V is TRBV6-5 and J is TRBJ2-7, with a tentative D call TRBD1 (6 bases). Germline CDR1 MNHEY, CDR2 SVGAGI. Trimming stripped 6 bases from V and 3 bases from J, with 15 bases between. This CDR3 spans 14 amino acids. The CDR3 region is CASSGRDTNYEQYF. CDR3 bases: TGTGCCAGCAGCGGAAGGGACACAAACTACGAGCAGTACTTC.

The V and J genes are TRBV4-1 and TRBJ1-1, with D unclear. Per the germline V gene, CDR1 is MGHRA and CDR2 is YSYEKL. V gave up 6 bases and J gave up 0 bases, with 14 bases separating them. This CDR3 spans 15 amino acids. CDR3 nucleotides: TGCGCCAGCAGTCGGGTTTTTAATCTGAACACTGAAGCTTTCTTT. Translation: CASSRVFNLNTEAFF.

This CDR3 is CASSPRGGGANYGYTF. The CDR3 bases are TGTGCCAGCAGCCCCCGAGGGGGGGGAGCTAACTATGGCTACACCTTC. The genes are TRBV5-8 and TRBJ1-2; weak D call: TRBD1 (6 bases). With 4 bases removed from V and 0 bases from J, the gap between germline ends came to 16 bases. Germline lookup yields CDR1 SGHTS and CDR2 YDEGEE. This CDR3 has 16 residues.

The chain combines TRBV18 with TRBJ2-3; TRBD2 matches 7 bases. V was pared by 3 bases and J by 0 bases, with 9 bases of the junction left unmatched. This CDR3 region has 17 residues. In germline, CDR1 is KGHSH, CDR2 LQKENI. This chain's CDR3 is CASSPPSSGTSTDTQYF. As DNA, the CDR3 is TGTGCCAGCTCACCGCCCTCTAGCGGAACTAGCACAGATACGCAGTATTTT.

V is TRBV6-6 and J is TRBJ2-7; a weak D match, TRBD1 (6 bases). V lost 6 bases, J lost 6 bases, and 18 bases lay in between. CDR1 is MNHNY and CDR2 is SVGAGI in the germline V gene (reference sequence). This CDR3 region has 14 residues. The DNA for the CDR3 is TGTGCCAGCAGGCTGACAGGTTCTCTTTCCGAGCAGTACTTC. Its translation: CASRLTGSLSEQYF.

The table lists this clone with a count of one. The rearrangement joins TRBV5-4 to TRBJ2-1; 11 bases are shared with TRBD2. This CDR3 spans 15 amino acids. The V segment lost 2 bases and the J segment 4 bases; nucleotides outside the gene matches: 2. The germline CDR1 and CDR2 sequences are SGHNT and YYREEE (reference sequence). CDR3 amino acids: CASSFPSGRYNEQFF. CDR3 bases: TGTGCCAGCAGCTTCCCTAGCGGGAGGTACAATGAGCAGTTCTTC.

The CDR3 reads CASRTGAHQPQHF. For the CDR3, the DNA is TGTGCCAGCAGGACAGGGGCCCACCAGCCCCAGCATTTT. J is TRBJ1-5 and V is TRBV28, with TRBD1 identical over 8 bases. CDR3 length: 13 residues. Germline CDR1 MDHEN, CDR2 SYDVKM. V lost 6 bases, J lost 7 bases, and 5 bases stayed unmatched.

This clone was detected once. This chain joins TRBV29-1 and TRBJ2-4; 7 nucleotides align to TRBD1. The CDR3 loop spans 18 amino acids. The V gene's germline CDR1 is SQVTM and CDR2 ANQGSEA. V dropped 5 bases and J dropped 0; count of bases not matched to a gene: 16. The CDR3 protein is CSVLKERDRLLAKNIQYF. CDR3 coding DNA: TGCAGCGTTCTAAAAGAACGGGACAGACTTCTAGCCAAAAACATTCAGTACTTC.

Concerning this clone itself: A read error is the likely source, as a far larger clone sits one nucleotide away. Distinct nucleotide sequences in the sample also encode this CDR3. The chain links TRBV6-6 to TRBJ1-2; 7 positions match TRBD1. Per germline, CDR1 MNHNY and CDR2 SVGAGI (reference sequence). V was clipped by 6 bases and J by 3 bases; unmatched bases: 4. The CDR3 totals 13 residues. The CDR3 loop reads CASSPTGDYGYTF. The CDR3, as DNA: TGTGCCAGCAGCCCCACAGGGGACTATGGCTACACCTTC.

This chain connects TRBV5-8 to TRBJ1-1; D gene unclear. Trimming shortened V by 0 bases and J by 4 bases, and 13 bases separated the two germline ends. Germline V lookup: CDR1 SGHTS, CDR2 YDEGEE. The length of the CDR3 is 15 residues. Written as DNA, the CDR3 is TGTGCCAGCAGCTTGGTTTGGGGAGCGAGCACTGAAGCTTTCTTT. Amino acids: CASSLVWGASTEAFF.

V and J are TRBV7-9 and TRBJ2-1; D remains ambiguous. V was shortened by 5 bases and J by 5 bases, with 4 bases between the two germline ends. The V gene's germline CDR1 is SEHNR and CDR2 FQNEAQ (reference sequence). The CDR3 spans 11 residues. Here the CDR3 reads CASSQNNEQFF. CDR3 nucleotides: TGTGCCAGCAGCCAAAACAATGAGCAGTTCTTC.

This clone has only a few counts. The chain is built from TRBV27 and TRBJ1-2; 8 nucleotides match TRBD1. Germline CDR1 reads MNHEY; CDR2 reads SMNVEV (reference sequence). The CDR3 sequence is 18 residues long. Unmatched junction bases numbered 19, after V lost 6 bases and J lost 4 bases. The CDR3 reads CASRFNGAGGARFYGYTF. As DNA, the CDR3 is TGTGCCAGCAGGTTTAACGGGGCAGGGGGCGCCCGGTTCTATGGCTACACCTTC.

The chain joins TRBV14 to TRBJ1-6, with TRBD1 identical over 7 bases. CDR3 length: 14 residues. Trimming removed 4 bases from V and 7 bases from J; junction bases left unmatched: 4. Germline values: CDR1 SGHDN, CDR2 FVKESK. CDR3 loop: CASSLLGGNSPLHF. The CDR3 bases are TGTGCCAGCAGCCTTTTAGGGGGCAATTCACCCCTCCACTTT.

This clone appeared once. The rearrangement joins TRBV7-9 to TRBJ1-1; 9 bases fit TRBD1. The CDR3 is 14 residues long. The V gene's germline CDR1 is SEHNR and CDR2 FQNEAQ (reference sequence). The trim removed 5 bases at V and 5 bases at J, leaving 6 bases unmatched. CDR3 in amino acids: CASSRDREETEAFF. Here the CDR3 DNA reads TGTGCCAGCAGCCGGGACAGGGAAGAAACTGAAGCTTTCTTT.

The chain employs TRBV6-2 or TRBV6-3 and TRBJ2-1; TRBD2 agrees at 7 bases. CDR3 length: 14 amino acids. V lost 7 bases to trimming and J lost 8 bases; unmatched junction nucleotides: 11. The V gene's germline CDR1 is MNHEY and CDR2 SVGEGT. CDR3 region: CASNPRRERDEQFF. CDR3 nucleotide sequence: TGTGCCAGCAACCCTCGGCGGGAGAGGGATGAGCAGTTCTTC.

This sequence joins TRBV28 and TRBJ2-1, with 9 bases fitting TRBD1. Germline V gene data show CDR1 as MDHEN and CDR2 as SYDVKM. The CDR3 totals 15 residues. Unmatched junction bases numbered 10, after V lost 3 bases and J lost 10 bases. The CDR3 nucleotides are TGTGCCAGCAGTTTGCGGGACAGGGTAACCCGCGAGCAGTTCTTC. This translates into CASSLRDRVTREQFF.

The chain employs TRBV9 and TRBJ2-3, with D unclear. Germline V lookup: CDR1 SGDLS, CDR2 YYNGEE. The CDR3 spans 13 residues. The ends were cut back, 1 base at V and 5 bases at J, with 8 bases in the middle. The CDR3: CASSVTGIDTQYF. The CDR3, as DNA: TGTGCCAGCAGCGTAACGGGTATAGATACGCAGTATTTT.

In this sample, this clone turned up once. V usage is TRBV12-3 or TRBV12-4 and J usage is TRBJ1-1; D remains ambiguous. V gave up 6 bases and J gave up 1 base, with 9 bases separating them. This CDR3 spans 13 amino acids. Here the CDR3 DNA reads TGTGCCAGCAGAACCGGGGAGAACACTGAAGCTTTCTTT. It codes for CASRTGENTEAFF.